These 17 T cell receptor beta chains originate from one sample sequenced in a study of T cell repertoires in cytomegalovirus infection. Antigens for these TCRs are unknown. Each CDR3 protein is one row after TCRdb ran MiXCR on the reads. This table has nearly 700,000 distinct CDR3 sequences, around a third appearing once. The sequencing used cultured PBMCs, collected from culture after CMV antigen stimulation. These receptors all come from a human donor in good health (CMV status not recorded). Some clones in this sample may be carry-over from other donors' samples.

This rearrangement joins TRBV11-2 to TRBJ2-1, with 8 bases matching TRBD2. This CDR3 is built from 17 residues. J was trimmed by 0 bases and V by 5 bases; bases with no gene match: 9. Germline V gene data show CDR1 as SGHAT and CDR2 as FQNNGV. In DNA, the CDR3 is TGTGCCAGCAGCCCACCAGCGGGAGTTTCCTCCTACAATGAGCAGTTCTTC. Its translation is CASSPPAGVSSYNEQFF.

This clonotype showed up just a few times. CDR3 DNA sequence: TGTGCCAAAGTACAGGGGATTTCGGCAGATACGCAGTATTTT. This gives the protein CAKVQGISADTQYF. V is TRBV6-2 or TRBV6-3 and J is TRBJ2-3, with 7 positions matching TRBD1. With V trimmed by 10 bases and J by 4 bases, 11 bases remained unmatched. The germline V gene encodes CDR1 MNHEY and CDR2 SVGEGT. The length of the CDR3 is 14 residues.

In DNA, the CDR3 is TGTGCCAGCAGCTTAAAGGAGCGGGCCGCGTACAATGAGCAGTTCTTC. Protein sequence: CASSLKERAAYNEQFF. The V call is TRBV7-9, the J call TRBJ2-1, with a possible D match to TRBD2 (6 bases). CDR3 size: 16 residues. The V gene lost 2 bases and the J gene lost 4 bases, with 15 bases spanning the gap. Per the germline V gene, CDR1 is SEHNR and CDR2 is FQNEAQ (reference sequence). Supplemented by reference TRBV7-9 and TRBJ2-1, the full variable domain reads DTGVSQNPRHKITKRGQNVTFRCDPISEHNRLYWYRQTLGQGPEFLTYFQNEAQLEKSRLLSDRFSAERPKGSFSTLEIQRTEQGDSAMYLCASSLKERAAYNEQFFGPGTRLTVL.

This clonotype was recorded at least ten times. The rearrangement joins TRBV6-5 to TRBJ1-1; D unresolved. Trimming took 0 bases from V and 2 from J, leaving 4 bases between them. This CDR3 has 13 residues. The germline CDR1 and CDR2 sequences are MNHEY and SVGAGI. This CDR3 is CASSYSANTEAFF. In DNA, the CDR3 is TGTGCCAGCAGTTACTCAGCAAACACTGAAGCTTTCTTT.

The J gene is TRBJ1-6, the V gene TRBV6-1; no reliable D call. CDR3 length: 16 amino acids. With 8 bases removed from V and 1 base from J, the gap between germline ends came to 15 bases. Germline-derived CDR1 and CDR2 are MNHNS and SASEGT. CDR3 nucleotide sequence: TGTGCCAGCCGACCCTTCCGGGGATCCTATAATTCACCCCTCCACTTT. It translates to CASRPFRGSYNSPLHF.

The genes are TRBV27 and TRBJ1-1; maybe TRBD1 (6 bases). CDR1 is MNHEY and CDR2 is SMNVEV in the germline V gene (reference sequence). The CDR3 length is 13 residues. V lost 4 bases to trimming and J lost 3 bases, with 9 bases between them. The CDR3 region is CASSSWTDTEAFF. The CDR3 region has the DNA TGTGCCAGCAGTTCGTGGACAGACACTGAAGCTTTCTTT.

This clonotype has just a few counts. This chain joins TRBV6-2 or TRBV6-3 and TRBJ2-1; either TRBD1 or TRBD2 may fit D (5 bases each). The germline gives CDR1 MNHEY, CDR2 SVGEGT. With 3 bases removed from V and 3 bases from J, the gap between germline ends came to 15 bases. CDR3 length: 16 amino acids. The DNA of the CDR3 is TGTGCCAGCAGTTATGGTCTGGGACGGAGCTACAATGAGCAGTTCTTC. Its protein product is CASSYGLGRSYNEQFF.

V is TRBV27 and J is TRBJ1-3; TRBD1 is a possible D gene (6 bases). V was cut by 5 bases and J by 11 bases, with 22 bases left in between. The CDR3 totals 15 residues. From germline, CDR1 is MNHEY and CDR2 SMNVEV (reference sequence). CDR3 sequence: CASSITGTPRTPIYF. As DNA, the CDR3 is TGTGCCAGCAGTATAACCGGGACACCCCGAACCCCCATATATTTT.

This clonotype was detected only a few times. The J gene is TRBJ2-7, the V gene TRBV28; 8 bases match TRBD1. This CDR3 is 16 amino acids long. The ends lost 3 bases at V and 7 bases at J; junction bases unmatched: 14. CDR1 MDHEN and CDR2 SYDVKM come from the germline V gene. The CDR3 DNA reads TGTGCCAGCAGTTTTAGCCGGACAGGGTTAAGTCGGGAGCAGTACTTC. It is translated as CASSFSRTGLSREQYF.

The chain is built from TRBV6-1 and TRBJ1-4, with D uncertain. This CDR3 is built from 12 residues. Trimming shortened V by 8 bases and J by 7 bases, and 11 bases separated the two germline ends. Germline CDR1 MNHNS, CDR2 SASEGT. CDR3 loop: CASLSPAEKLFF. CDR3 DNA: TGTGCCAGCCTATCGCCCGCTGAAAAACTGTTTTTT.

The chain couples TRBV6-2 or TRBV6-3 to TRBJ2-4; TRBD2 matches at 7 bases. With 0 bases clipped from V and 4 bases from J, the junction kept 9 bases outside the gene matches. The CDR3 is 17 amino acids. CDR1 and CDR2 (germline): MNHEY, SVGEGT. The CDR3 is CASSYSRAREGKNIQYF. The DNA of the CDR3 is TGTGCCAGCAGTTACTCGAGGGCAAGGGAGGGTAAAAACATTCAGTACTTC.

This clonotype was seen ten or more times. The CDR3 region has the DNA TGTGCCAGCAGCCCCCAGGGACCGGGCACTGGAAACACCATATATTTT. Amino acid sequence: CASSPQGPGTGNTIYF. The chain combines TRBV7-2 with TRBJ1-3, with D tentatively TRBD1 (5 bases). Trimming removed 5 bases at V and 2 bases at J, with 16 bases between. The CDR3 has 16 amino acids. The germline V gene encodes CDR1 SGHTA and CDR2 FQGNSA.

Only a few counts were recorded for this clonotype. The CDR3 region has the DNA TGTGCCAGCAGCCCCCCCCGATATTCTGGGGCCAACGTCCTGACTTTC. Encoded protein: CASSPPRYSGANVLTF. This sequence joins TRBV7-9 and TRBJ2-6; D not certain. Germline V gene data show CDR1 as SEHNR and CDR2 as FQNEAQ (reference sequence). The CDR3 is 16 amino acids. Trimming pared 5 bases from V and 1 base from J, leaving 12 bases between. The whole variable domain, remainder taken from reference TRBV7-9 and TRBJ2-6, is DTGVSQNPRHKITKRGQNVTFRCDPISEHNRLYWYRQTLGQGPEFLTYFQNEAQLEKSRLLSDRFSAERPKGSFSTLEIQRTEQGDSAMYLCASSPPRYSGANVLTFGAGSRLTVL.

This chain links TRBV4-1 with TRBJ2-3; TRBD2 matches at 7 bases. Germline V gene data show CDR1 as MGHRA and CDR2 as YSYEKL. J lost 0 bases, V lost 0 bases, and 3 bases had no gene match. The CDR3 consists of 16 residues. CDR3 region: CASSQDRGGSTDTQYF. The DNA of the CDR3 is TGCGCCAGCAGCCAAGATCGGGGAGGGAGCACAGATACGCAGTATTTT.

The rearrangement joins TRBV20-1 to TRBJ1-6, with TRBD1 identical over 9 bases. The J segment lost 7 bases and the V segment lost 0 bases, leaving 7 bases of the junction unmatched. Per germline, CDR1 DFQATT and CDR2 SNEGSKA (reference sequence). The CDR3 extends over 16 amino acids. The CDR3 here is CSARDLNRGRNSPLHF. For the CDR3, the DNA is TGCAGTGCTAGAGATCTTAACAGGGGGCGGAATTCACCCCTCCACTTT.

This chain links TRBV11-2 with TRBJ2-3; D is perhaps TRBD1 (6 bases). Trimming took off 3 bases at V and 1 base at J, with 17 bases between the two ends. Germline CDR1 is SGHAT and CDR2 is FQNNGV. The CDR3 is 17 amino acids. The CDR3 DNA reads TGTGCCAGCAGCTTTAGGGGACCGGACAGTCGCACAGATACGCAGTATTTT. This codes for CASSFRGPDSRTDTQYF.

This CDR3 is CASSLDSSFDEQFF. The DNA for the CDR3 is TGTGCCAGCAGCTTGGACAGTTCCTTCGATGAGCAGTTCTTC. This chain links TRBV5-5 with TRBJ2-1; D gene ambiguous. The V end was cut by 0 bases, the J end by 8 bases, with 12 bases between. The V gene's germline CDR1 is SGHKS and CDR2 YYEKEE (reference sequence). The CDR3 is 14 residues long. Drawing the rest from reference TRBV5-5 and TRBJ2-1, the complete variable domain is DAGVTQSPTHLIKTRGQQVTLRCSPISGHKSVSWYQQVLGQGPQFIFQYYEKEERGRGNFPDRFSARQFPNYSSELNVNALLLGDSALYLCASSLDSSFDEQFFGPGTRLTVL.